This T cell receptor (beta chain) was sequenced during a study of T cell repertoires in cytomegalovirus infection. Across the study: Through public TCR beta signatures, both CMV infection and matching HLA type were indicated.

V was shortened by 5 bases and J by 1 base, with 11 bases between the two germline ends. The CDR3 totals 14 residues. TCRdb independently ran MiXCR on the reads; one entry per CDR3 protein. The sample holds around 570,000 distinct CDR3 sequences, about 40% seen once. This clonotype was counted at least ten times. Its target is unknown. Study-wide points: CMV-specific TCR beta clonotypes restricted by HLA-C were the ones dominating the ex vivo response.

The receptor's source is a human donor in good health (CMV status not recorded). Some clones in this sample may be carry-over from other donors' samples. The rearrangement links TRBV12-3 or TRBV12-4 to TRBJ1-1, with D perhaps TRBD1 (5 bases). The material sequenced was cultured PBMCs, taken from culture after CMV antigen stimulation. The CDR3 protein is CASSPGHQNTEAFF. The CDR3 nucleotides read TGTGCCAGCAGTCCCGGACACCAGAACACTGAAGCTTTCTTT.